This T cell receptor beta chain appears in the sequencing data of a study of T cell responses to AZD1222 COVID-19 vaccine. The assay was immunoSEQ multiplex PCR, and TCRdb's table has in-frame clones only and misses some. The data hold 110,000 to 150,000 clones, with more than 85% observed a single time. Germline V gene data show CDR1 as GTSNPN and CDR2 as SVGIG (reference sequence). Between the trimmed V and J ends, which lost 0 bases and 8 bases, there was a span of 14 bases. The CDR3 contains 15 residues. Material: peripheral blood, obtained on day 0 of AZD1222 vaccination. The sequence was obtained from an adult in good health. The chain is built from TRBV30 and TRBJ1-6, with a possible D match to TRBD1 (5 bases). CDR3 sequence: CAWSVLRGWDSPLHF. The CDR3 DNA is TGTGCCTGGAGTGTACTCCGGGGGTGGGATTCACCCCTCCACTTT.